This TCR beta chain is drawn from a study of blood T cell repertoires in COVID-19. About the research overall: PBMCs, B-cell-depleted T cells, or T cells provided the cDNA or gDNA that made up the material.

As processed by the authors: For nucleated cells, counts were estimated from reference gene primer amplification. TCRdb keeps only in-frame clones here, not all; method: immunoSEQ multiplex PCR. That table furnishes V, J and clone size, whereas the DNA furnished D and trimming. Of 90,000 to 100,000 clones in the sample, 75% to 85% were seen once. This clonotype originated in an older man with acute or convalescent COVID-19. Input material: peripheral blood.

CDR3 amino acids: CASNDGLAMGEQYF. In nucleotides, the CDR3 is TGTGCCAGCAATGATGGACTAGCAATGGGCGAGCAGTACTTC. This chain connects TRBV27 to TRBJ2-7; 8 positions match TRBD2. Trimming at V came to 7 bases and at J to 6 bases, leaving 11 bases not matched to a gene. This CDR3 has 14 residues. The germline V gene has CDR1 MNHEY and CDR2 SMNVEV (reference sequence).